Following are 25 T cell receptor beta chains from one sample sequenced in a study of blood T cell repertoires in COVID-19. Some clones are missing from TCRdb's copy, which holds only in-frame ones; the method was immunoSEQ multiplex PCR. The table shows about 59,000 clones, with roughly 87% occurring only once. The specimen was peripheral blood. The receptors originated from a man older than 75 in a cohort sampled during active COVID-19.

The J gene is TRBJ2-7, the V gene TRBV29-1; unclear D gene. Germline CDR1 and CDR2: SQVTM and ANQGSEA. This CDR3 contains 13 residues. Trimming removed 2 bases from V and 4 bases from J, with 12 bases in between. The CDR3, as DNA: TGCAGCGTTGAACGGCAGTACGGGTACGAGCAGTACTTC. Amino acids: CSVERQYGYEQYF.

The chain uses TRBV15 and TRBJ2-3; D is undetermined. CDR3 length: 16 residues. CDR1 LNHNV and CDR2 YYDKDF come from the germline V gene (reference sequence). V gave up 0 bases and J gave up 2 bases, with 12 bases separating them. The CDR3 sequence is CATSRDRSLPTDTQYF. The CDR3 DNA reads TGTGCCACCAGCAGAGATCGAAGTCTACCCACAGATACGCAGTATTTT.

The chain has TRBV6-5 and TRBJ2-1; 9 bases are shared with TRBD2. V trimming: 4 bases; J trimming: 7 bases; junction bases outside the gene matches: 11. The CDR3 is 16 residues long. The germline V gene encodes CDR1 MNHEY and CDR2 SVGAGI. CDR3 sequence reads: CASSSLAGAKLNEQFF. The CDR3 DNA sequence: TGTGCCAGCAGTTCCTTAGCGGGGGCCAAACTTAATGAGCAGTTCTTC.

V usage is TRBV24-1 and J usage is TRBJ2-2, with TRBD1 as a possible D gene (5 bases). The CDR3 has 18 amino acids. Germline CDR1 KGHDR, CDR2 SFDVKD. Trimming pared 6 bases from V and 4 bases from J, leaving 23 bases between. DNA for the CDR3: TGTGCCACCAGTCTTCCCCCTGGAACAGGTCGTACCACCGGGGAGCTGTTTTTT. Protein sequence: CATSLPPGTGRTTGELFF.

The chain couples TRBV30 to TRBJ1-3, with a tentative D call TRBD1 (5 bases). V was shortened by 5 bases and J by 4 bases, with 12 bases between the two germline ends. This CDR3 comprises 13 residues. CDR1 is GTSNPN and CDR2 is SVGIG in the germline V gene (reference sequence). The DNA for the CDR3 is TGTGCCTGGGGCTCAGGGTTAGGAAACACCATATATTTT. Translated: CAWGSGLGNTIYF.

The chain couples TRBV6-2 or TRBV6-3 to TRBJ1-1; TRBD1 is a possible D gene (5 bases). Germline-derived CDR1 and CDR2 are MNHEY and SVGEGT. The CDR3 covers 13 residues. Trimming pared 6 bases from V and 2 bases from J, leaving 10 bases between. The CDR3 nucleotides read TGTGCCAGCAGCAGTAGGGGAAACACTGAAGCTTTCTTT. Protein sequence: CASSSRGNTEAFF.

The chain employs TRBV5-4 and TRBJ1-4; possibly TRBD1 for D (5 bases). Trimming took 4 bases from V and 7 from J, leaving 17 bases between them. CDR3 length: 15 amino acids. Germline V CDR1 and CDR2: SGHNT, YYREEE (reference sequence). The CDR3 sequence is CASSPREGSLEKLFF. In DNA form, the CDR3 reads TGTGCCAGCAGCCCCAGGGAGGGCTCTCTTGAAAAACTGTTTTTT.

This clone was seen once. This sequence joins TRBV9 and TRBJ2-1; 10 positions match TRBD2. The CDR3 is made up of 16 amino acids. Per germline, CDR1 SGDLS and CDR2 YYNGEE. The trim removed 4 bases at V and 6 bases at J, leaving 10 bases unmatched. In DNA, the CDR3 is TGTGCCAGCAGCCCCGGGGGCAGCGGGGGGGGCAATGAGCAGTTCTTC. Amino acid sequence: CASSPGGSGGGNEQFF.

The chain is built from TRBV27 and TRBJ1-2, with 7 bases aligning to TRBD1. The CDR3 loop spans 16 amino acids. After removal of 3 bases from V and 1 base from J, the junction contained 8 bases not matched to a gene. Germline CDR1 reads MNHEY; CDR2 reads SMNVEV (reference sequence). For the CDR3, the DNA is TGTGCCAGCAGTTTCTCGGGACAGCTACTTAACTATGGCTACACCTTC. Amino acid sequence: CASSFSGQLLNYGYTF.

This clone was detected a few times. This rearrangement joins TRBV15 to TRBJ1-5; 11 bases fit TRBD1. V trimming: 1 base; J trimming: 6 bases; junction bases outside the gene matches: 5. This CDR3 is built from 16 residues. CDR1 and CDR2 from the germline V gene are LNHNV and YYDKDF (reference sequence). The CDR3 DNA reads TGTGCCACCAGCAGAGTTGGAGGGACAGGGGGTCAGCCCCAGCATTTT. Translation: CATSRVGGTGGQPQHF.

This chain links TRBV27 with TRBJ2-2; D gene unclear. The length of the CDR3 is 12 residues. V shed 6 bases and J shed 6 bases, with 8 bases lying between them. Germline-derived CDR1 and CDR2 are MNHEY and SMNVEV (reference sequence). The CDR3 coding sequence is TGTGCCAGCAGCCTCTACCCCGGGGAGCTGTTTTTT. It encodes CASSLYPGELFF.

The chain recombines TRBV6-5 with TRBJ2-7, with D unclear. V lost 7 bases to trimming and J lost 4 bases, with 8 bases between them. The CDR3 covers 11 residues. Germline V CDR1 and CDR2: MNHEY, SVGAGI. The CDR3 sequence: CASTQEYEQYF. Here the CDR3 DNA reads TGTGCCAGCACGCAGGAATACGAGCAGTACTTC.

This chain connects TRBV10-2 to TRBJ2-3; 7 nucleotides align to TRBD1. Looked up from germline, CDR1 is WSHSY and CDR2 is SAAADI. This CDR3 region has 14 residues. V shed 4 bases and J 2 bases; nucleotides not matched to a gene: 3. The CDR3 DNA reads TGCGCCAGCAGTGCCCAGGGGGTCACAGATACGCAGTATTTT. Translated, it gives CASSAQGVTDTQYF.

This rearrangement joins TRBV5-4 to TRBJ2-5; D remains unclear. The CDR3 is 13 residues long. The germline gives CDR1 SGHNT, CDR2 YYREEE (reference sequence). Trimming shortened V by 5 bases and J by 5 bases, and 13 bases separated the two germline ends. CDR3 nucleotide sequence: TGTGCCAGCAGTCCGGATTGGCGGGAGACCCAGTACTTC. This sequence encodes CASSPDWRETQYF. Combining the CDR3 with reference TRBV5-4 and TRBJ2-5 gives the whole variable domain ETGVTQSPTHLIKTRGQQVTLRCSSQSGHNTVSWYQQALGQGPQFIFQYYREEENGRGNFPPRFSGLQFPNYSSELNVNALELDDSALYLCASSPDWRETQYFGPGTRLLVL.

V usage is TRBV27 and J usage is TRBJ2-3, with 9 bases fitting TRBD2. Germline V CDR1 and CDR2: MNHEY, SMNVEV (reference sequence). The CDR3 contains 17 residues. Unmatched junction bases numbered 12, after V lost 6 bases and J lost 2 bases. DNA of the CDR3: TGTGCCAGCAGGGGGTTAGGCGGGAGGGGTTTCACAGATACGCAGTATTTT. Its protein is CASRGLGGRGFTDTQYF.

The DNA of the CDR3 is TGTGCCATCCAGAGGGGCGGGGGGGCCGTTTCCTACGAGCAGTACTTC. Protein product: CAIQRGGGAVSYEQYF. The chain uses TRBV10-3 and TRBJ2-7; 9 nucleotides match TRBD2. Germline V gives CDR1 ENHRY, CDR2 SYGVKD. The length of the CDR3 is 16 residues. The V gene end was trimmed by 8 bases and the J gene end by 1 base; junction bases not matched to a gene: 12.

The rearrangement joins TRBV2 to TRBJ2-1; 8 positions agree with TRBD2. Looked up from germline, CDR1 is SNHLY and CDR2 is FYNNEI. J gave up 7 bases and V 0 bases, and 5 bases lay outside the gene matches. The CDR3 contains 15 residues. CDR3 loop: CASSEASGSWNEQFF. DNA of the CDR3: TGTGCCAGCAGTGAAGCCAGCGGGAGTTGGAATGAGCAGTTCTTC.

Only one count was recorded for this clone. The chain uses TRBV7-3 and TRBJ2-1, with TRBD1 matching 9 bases. The CDR3 is made up of 15 amino acids. Germline V gene data show CDR1 as SGHTA and CDR2 as FQGTGA. J gave up 0 bases and V 3 bases, and 0 bases lay outside the gene matches. This CDR3 is CASSLGQGSYNEQFF. The CDR3, as DNA: TGTGCCAGCAGCTTGGGACAGGGCTCCTACAATGAGCAGTTCTTC.

V usage is TRBV11-2 and J usage is TRBJ2-5; D perhaps matches TRBD2 (6 bases). V lost 4 bases to trimming and J lost 3 bases, with 15 bases between them. This CDR3 has 15 amino acids. Germline CDR1 is SGHAT and CDR2 is FQNNGV. In nucleotides, the CDR3 is TGTGCCAGCAGCTCACCCTGGGAGCGGGAAGAGACCCAGTACTTC. Encoded protein: CASSSPWEREETQYF.

This clone appeared a few times. V and J are TRBV6-6 and TRBJ1-1; D perhaps matches TRBD1 (5 bases). V was trimmed by 5 bases and J by 1 base, leaving 14 bases between them. There are 15 residues in the CDR3. CDR1 is MNHNY, CDR2 SVGAGI, per germline (reference sequence). The CDR3 here is CASSQYPDKNTEAFF. The CDR3 DNA follows: TGTGCCAGCAGTCAATACCCGGACAAGAACACTGAAGCTTTCTTT.

V gene TRBV29-1 combines with J gene TRBJ1-1; no clear D gene. Germline assignment: CDR1 SQVTM and CDR2 ANQGSEA. The CDR3 totals 14 residues. The V end lost 7 bases, the J end lost 2 bases, and 17 bases lay between the germline ends. The CDR3 DNA reads as TGCAGCGGGAGTGGCGGGGATGGCAACACTGAAGCTTTCTTT. Protein: CSGSGGDGNTEAFF.

This clone was counted between two and nine times. The chain carries TRBV6-6 and TRBJ1-6, with unresolved D. Germline CDR1 and CDR2: MNHNY and SVGAGI (reference sequence). V dropped 5 bases and J dropped 4 bases, with 12 bases sitting between them. This CDR3 has 15 residues. The CDR3 DNA is TGTGCCAGCAGTCCCGACGGACTTTATAATTCACCCCTCCACTTT. Its protein product is CASSPDGLYNSPLHF.

The rearrangement links TRBV29-1 to TRBJ1-1, with 9 positions matching TRBD1. Trimming took 7 bases from V and 3 from J; bases not matched to a gene: 6. The CDR3 totals 13 residues. Germline loops: CDR1 SQVTM, CDR2 ANQGSEA. DNA for the CDR3: TGCAGCGCTTCACAGGGGGCAGACACTGAAGCTTTCTTT. This codes for CSASQGADTEAFF.

V gene TRBV4-2 combines with J gene TRBJ1-3; possible D gene TRBD1, 6 bases. Germline V gives CDR1 LGHNA, CDR2 YNFKEQ. The CDR3 covers 14 residues. V was pared by 4 bases and J by 2 bases, with 9 bases between. In DNA form, the CDR3 reads TGTGCCAGCAGCCCTAGGACAGCTGGAAACACCATATATTTT. Residues: CASSPRTAGNTIYF.

This clone was observed a single time. This sequence joins TRBV6-5 and TRBJ1-1, with a possible D match to TRBD1 (5 bases). CDR3 size: 13 residues. Trimming took 5 bases from V and 3 from J, leaving 10 bases between them. Germline CDR1 reads MNHEY; CDR2 reads SVGAGI. The CDR3 DNA is TGTGCCAGCAGTCGCCAAGGGGACACTGAAGCTTTCTTT. This gives the protein CASSRQGDTEAFF.